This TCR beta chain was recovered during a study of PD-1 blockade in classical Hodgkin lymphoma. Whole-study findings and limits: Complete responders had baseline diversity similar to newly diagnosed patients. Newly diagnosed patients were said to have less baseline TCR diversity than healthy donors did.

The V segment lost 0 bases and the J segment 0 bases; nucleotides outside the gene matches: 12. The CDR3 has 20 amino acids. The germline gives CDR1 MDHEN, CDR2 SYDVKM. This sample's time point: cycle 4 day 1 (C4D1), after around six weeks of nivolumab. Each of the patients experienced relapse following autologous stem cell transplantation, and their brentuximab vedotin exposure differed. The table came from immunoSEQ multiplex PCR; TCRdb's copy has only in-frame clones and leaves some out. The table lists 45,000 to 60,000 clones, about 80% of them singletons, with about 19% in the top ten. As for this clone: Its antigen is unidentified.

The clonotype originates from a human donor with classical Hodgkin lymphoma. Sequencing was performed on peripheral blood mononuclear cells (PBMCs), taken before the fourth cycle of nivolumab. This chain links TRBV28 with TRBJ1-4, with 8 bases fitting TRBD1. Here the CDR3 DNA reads TGTGCCAGCAGTTTATGGAATTGGGACAGGACTTTTGCAACTAATGAAAAACTGTTTTTT. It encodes CASSLWNWDRTFATNEKLFF.